This TCR beta chain was recorded in a study of T cells after yellow fever vaccination. Using its own MiXCR run on the 5' RACE reads, TCRdb lists one record per CDR3 protein. The sample lists 500,000 to 550,000 distinct CDR3 sequences; 21% were seen once. Looked up from germline, CDR1 is SGHRS and CDR2 is YFSETQ. The CDR3 totals 16 residues. The V end lost 0 bases, the J end lost 7 bases, and 14 bases lay between the germline ends. This clonotype was sampled from a man between 18 and 35 years old who received the YFV17D yellow fever vaccine. The sequences come from PBMCs, collected roughly 23 days after the first yellow fever vaccination. V gene TRBV5-1 combines with J gene TRBJ1-6, with a tentative D call TRBD1 (6 bases). CDR3 sequence reads: CASSLAPGTINSPLHF. Written as DNA, the CDR3 is TGCGCCAGCAGCTTGGCGCCAGGGACAATCAATTCACCCCTCCACTTT.